The entry below describes one T cell receptor (beta chain). The data were obtained in a study of shared T cell receptors in the human thymus. TCRdb's copy holds only in-frame clones and misses some; the assay was immunoSEQ multiplex PCR. The sample includes hundreds of thousands of clones, around 87% of them seen just once. The CDR3 length is 13 residues. V lost 3 bases, J lost 4 bases, and 9 bases lay in between. Per the germline V gene, CDR1 is MNHEY and CDR2 is SMNVEV (reference sequence). Separately, the same data were catalogued under a study of human thymus T cells.

The receptor's source is a boy younger than two with a congenital heart defect. The sample was thymocytes. J is TRBJ1-1 and V is TRBV27, with D maybe TRBD1 (6 bases). CDR3 amino acids: CASSFQGCTEAFF. Written as DNA, the CDR3 is TGTGCCAGCAGTTTTCAGGGGTGCACTGAAGCTTTCTTT.